These 18 T cell receptor beta chains were all obtained from the same sample, sequenced in a study of T cell repertoires in cytomegalovirus infection. TCRdb re-derived calls from the reads in MiXCR, one entry per CDR3 protein. This sample has 750,000 to 900,000 distinct CDR3 sequences, with almost 30% found just once. Antigens for these TCRs are unknown. Here the sequenced sample was cultured CD8+ T cells from PBMCs, taken from culture after CMV antigen stimulation. The receptors derive from a human donor in good health (CMV status not recorded). Some clones in this sample may be carry-over from other donors' samples.

This clonotype has just a few counts. The rearrangement links TRBV6-1 to TRBJ1-1; tentatively, D is TRBD1 (6 bases). In germline, CDR1 is MNHNS, CDR2 SASEGT. The CDR3 has 16 residues. V dropped 5 bases and J dropped 1 base, with 17 bases sitting between them. The CDR3 DNA reads as TGTGCCAGCAGTTGGGGAACAGGGTTGAGGAACACTGAAGCTTTCTTT. It is translated as CASSWGTGLRNTEAFF.

This sequence joins TRBV2 and TRBJ1-5, with D possibly matching TRBD1 (5 bases). The CDR3 sequence is 14 residues long. Germline V gives CDR1 SNHLY, CDR2 FYNNEI. Trimming pared 7 bases from V and 7 bases from J, leaving 17 bases between. CDR3 in amino acids: CASTDGRGSQPQHF. The DNA of the CDR3 is TGTGCCAGCACTGACGGACGGGGGAGCCAGCCCCAGCATTTT.

The chain couples TRBV19 to TRBJ2-3; D is unclear. Germline CDR1 is LNHDA and CDR2 is SQIVND (reference sequence). The CDR3 length is 15 residues. Trimming cost V 7 bases and J 0 bases, with 14 bases left between them. CDR3 protein: CASTARRESTDTQYF. The CDR3 region has the DNA TGTGCCAGTACCGCCAGGCGAGAGAGCACAGATACGCAGTATTTT.

This clonotype was seen more than once but under ten times. The V and J genes are TRBV7-6 and TRBJ2-7, with TRBD1 matching 7 bases. V gave up 1 base and J gave up 0 bases; unmatched junction bases: 12. The V gene's germline CDR1 is SGHVS and CDR2 FNYEAQ. The CDR3 covers 18 residues. CDR3 nucleotides: TGTGCCAGCAGCTTAGAGCGGCCACCGGGACAGAGCTCCTACGAGCAGTACTTC. It yields the protein CASSLERPPGQSSYEQYF. Combining the CDR3 with reference TRBV7-6 and TRBJ2-7 gives the whole variable domain GAGVSQSPRYKVTKRGQDVALRCDPISGHVSLYWYRQALGQGPEFLTYFNYEAQQDKSGLPNDRFSAERPEGSISTLTIQRTEQRDSAMYRCASSLERPPGQSSYEQYFGPGTRLTVT.

The rearrangement joins TRBV24-1 to TRBJ1-1, with D possibly matching TRBD1 (5 bases). The CDR3 runs to 13 residues. V lost 4 bases, J lost 4 bases, and 9 bases lay in between. Germline V gives CDR1 KGHDR, CDR2 SFDVKD. CDR3 sequence reads: CATSEGVGTEAFF. The CDR3 DNA follows: TGTGCCACCAGTGAGGGGGTGGGCACTGAAGCTTTCTTT.

There are many counts of this clonotype. The gene calls are TRBV7-9 and TRBJ1-1, with D possibly being TRBD1 (5 bases). Trimming removed 5 bases from V and 5 bases from J, with 15 bases in between. Germline CDR1 and CDR2: SEHNR and FQNEAQ (reference sequence). The CDR3 length is 14 residues. The DNA of the CDR3 is TGTGCCAGCAGCCCCGCTGGGGGGAGAACTGAAGCTTTCTTT. The encoded protein is CASSPAGGRTEAFF.

V usage is TRBV4-1 and J usage is TRBJ2-2; possible D gene TRBD1, 7 bases. The CDR3 runs to 16 residues. Trimming removed 3 bases from V and 2 bases from J, with 13 bases in between. Germline loops: CDR1 MGHRA, CDR2 YSYEKL. CDR3 in DNA: TGCGCCAGCAGCCAGGCAGGGGGGAGCAACACCGGGGAGCTGTTTTTT. Translating it yields CASSQAGGSNTGELFF.

This clonotype was found many times. The chain is built from TRBV7-2 and TRBJ1-1; D gene unclear. This CDR3 comprises 12 residues. V lost 3 bases and J 1 base, leaving 3 bases between the germline ends. CDR1 is SGHTA, CDR2 FQGNSA, per germline. CDR3 amino acids: CASSFTNTEAFF. CDR3 DNA: TGTGCCAGCAGCTTTACGAACACTGAAGCTTTCTTT.

The sample holds a few counts of this clonotype. The chain has TRBV19 and TRBJ1-1; no clear D gene. Germline CDR1 and CDR2: LNHDA and SQIVND (reference sequence). The CDR3 loop spans 12 amino acids. Trimming left V 6 bases short and J 1 base short, with 6 bases between. CDR3 coding DNA: TGTGCCAGTAGAACAGAGAACACTGAAGCTTTCTTT. The encoded protein is CASRTENTEAFF.

The chain joins TRBV27 to TRBJ2-2; D is undetermined. Germline lookup yields CDR1 MNHEY and CDR2 SMNVEV (reference sequence). Trimming left V 8 bases short and J 3 bases short, with 7 bases between. The CDR3 runs to 12 residues. The CDR3, as DNA: TGTGCCAGCCTTGGGTACACCGGGGAGCTGTTTTTT. The encoded protein is CASLGYTGELFF.

This clonotype was picked up many times. The chain combines TRBV7-8 with TRBJ2-2; a weak D match, TRBD1 (7 bases). Trimming stripped 4 bases from V and 7 bases from J, with 16 bases between. Germline assignment: CDR1 SGHVS and CDR2 FQNEAQ. The CDR3 is made up of 15 amino acids. CDR3 nucleotides: TGTGCCAGCAGCTCTTATAGGGGGCGGGGCGGGGAGCTGTTTTTT. Its protein product is CASSSYRGRGGELFF. Full variable domain (rest looked up from reference TRBV7-8 and TRBJ2-2): GAGVSQSPRYKVAKRGQDVALRCDPISGHVSLFWYQQALGQGPEFLTYFQNEAQLDKSGLPSDRFFAERPEGSVSTLKIQRTQQEDSAVYLCASSSYRGRGGELFFGEGSRLTVL.

The chain joins TRBV6-5 to TRBJ2-5; D not certain. V dropped 11 bases and J dropped 2 bases, with 15 bases sitting between them. CDR1 is MNHEY, CDR2 SVGAGI, per germline. There are 13 residues in the CDR3. The CDR3: CAASGRRQETQYF. For the CDR3, the DNA is TGTGCCGCATCCGGTCGAAGACAAGAGACCCAGTACTTC.

This chain joins TRBV5-4 and TRBJ2-7, with TRBD1 matching 9 bases. Per germline, CDR1 SGHNT and CDR2 YYREEE (reference sequence). Trimming cost V 5 bases and J 5 bases; bases outside gene matches: 5. The CDR3 spans 13 residues. CDR3 sequence: CASSGTGMDEQYV. The CDR3 DNA sequence: TGTGCCAGCAGTGGGACAGGGATGGACGAGCAGTACGTC.

The rearrangement joins TRBV24-1 to TRBJ1-6; 7 nucleotides align to TRBD1. CDR3 length equals 16 residues. The junction had 5 bases not matched to a gene; V was cut back by 0 bases and J by 7 bases. Germline V lookup: CDR1 KGHDR, CDR2 SFDVKD. The DNA of the CDR3 is TGTGCCACCAGTGATTTGAGGCAGGGGGACAATTCACCCCTCCACTTT. Translating it yields CATSDLRQGDNSPLHF.

The table lists this clonotype with a few counts. The chain uses TRBV6-2 or TRBV6-3 and TRBJ1-5; D is perhaps TRBD1 (6 bases). The V gene lost 0 bases and the J gene lost 0 bases, with 12 bases spanning the gap. CDR1 is MNHEY and CDR2 is SVGEGT in the germline V gene. This CDR3 is 17 amino acids long. The CDR3 DNA is TGTGCCAGCAGTTACTCTCCACAGGGTTTTAGCAATCAGCCCCAGCATTTT. It is translated as CASSYSPQGFSNQPQHF.

The chain carries TRBV28 and TRBJ2-2; TRBD1 is a possible D gene (6 bases). The CDR3 covers 14 residues. The germline V gene encodes CDR1 MDHEN and CDR2 SYDVKM. Deletions cut 7 bases from V and 5 bases from J, with 14 bases between. The CDR3 nucleotides are TGTGCCAGCACCCACGGGACATCAACCGGGGAGCTGTTTTTT. This translates into CASTHGTSTGELFF.

The chain has TRBV7-4 and TRBJ2-2; 8 bases map to TRBD2. The CDR3 has 15 amino acids. Germline V gives CDR1 SGHVT, CDR2 SQSDAQ. J lost 1 base, V lost 10 bases, and 8 bases had no gene match. CDR3 protein: CATEVLAENTGELFF. DNA for the CDR3: TGTGCCACCGAAGTACTAGCGGAGAACACCGGGGAGCTGTTTTTT.

This chain joins TRBV7-9 and TRBJ2-1; D remains ambiguous. The germline CDR1 and CDR2 sequences are SEHNR and FQNEAQ (reference sequence). This CDR3 is 12 amino acids long. V lost 0 bases and J lost 12, with 9 bases in between. DNA for the CDR3: TGTGCCAGCAGCTTAGCCTCAGATCTGCAGTTCTTC. Protein product: CASSLASDLQFF.